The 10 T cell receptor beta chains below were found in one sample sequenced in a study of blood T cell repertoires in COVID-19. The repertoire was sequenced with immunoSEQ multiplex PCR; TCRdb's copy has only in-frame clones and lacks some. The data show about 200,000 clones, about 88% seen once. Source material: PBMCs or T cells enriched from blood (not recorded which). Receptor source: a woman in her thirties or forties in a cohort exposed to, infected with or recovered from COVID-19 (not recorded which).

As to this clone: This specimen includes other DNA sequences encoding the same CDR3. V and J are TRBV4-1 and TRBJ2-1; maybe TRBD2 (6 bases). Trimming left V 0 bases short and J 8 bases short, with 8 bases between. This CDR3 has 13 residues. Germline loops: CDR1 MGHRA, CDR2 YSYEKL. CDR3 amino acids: CASSQDRGYEQFF. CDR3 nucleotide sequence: TGCGCCAGCAGCCAAGATCGGGGGTATGAGCAGTTCTTC.

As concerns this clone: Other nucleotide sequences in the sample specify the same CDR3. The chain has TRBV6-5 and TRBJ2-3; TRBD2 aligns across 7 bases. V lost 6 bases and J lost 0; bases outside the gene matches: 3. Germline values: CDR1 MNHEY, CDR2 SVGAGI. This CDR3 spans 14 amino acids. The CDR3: CASSPLASTDTQYF. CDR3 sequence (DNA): TGTGCCAGCAGCCCACTAGCGAGCACAGATACGCAGTATTTT.

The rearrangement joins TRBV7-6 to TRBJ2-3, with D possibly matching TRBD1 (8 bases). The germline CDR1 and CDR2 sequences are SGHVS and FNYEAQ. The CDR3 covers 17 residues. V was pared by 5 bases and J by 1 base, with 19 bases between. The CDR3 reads CASSHAGQGGGTDTQYF. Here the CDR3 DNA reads TGTGCCAGCAGCCATGCCGGACAGGGAGGGGGCACAGATACGCAGTATTTT.

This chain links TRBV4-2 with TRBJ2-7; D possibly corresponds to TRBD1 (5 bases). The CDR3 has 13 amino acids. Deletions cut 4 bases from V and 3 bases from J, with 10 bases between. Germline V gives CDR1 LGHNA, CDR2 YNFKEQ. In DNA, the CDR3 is TGTGCCAGCAGCCGAACAGGTCGCTACGAGCAGTACTTC. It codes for CASSRTGRYEQYF.

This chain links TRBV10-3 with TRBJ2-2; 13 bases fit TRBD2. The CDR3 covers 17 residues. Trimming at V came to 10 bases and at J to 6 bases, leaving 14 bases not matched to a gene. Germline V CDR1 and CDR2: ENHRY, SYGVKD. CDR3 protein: CATKLGGLAGEAGELFF. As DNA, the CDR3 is TGTGCCACCAAACTCGGAGGACTAGCGGGAGAGGCCGGGGAGCTGTTTTTT.

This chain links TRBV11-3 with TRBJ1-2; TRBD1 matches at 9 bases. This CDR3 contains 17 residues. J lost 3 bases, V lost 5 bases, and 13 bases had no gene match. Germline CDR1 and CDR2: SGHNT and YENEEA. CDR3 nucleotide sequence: TGTGCCAGCAGCAACCCGGGACAGGGACGGTTGGACTATGGCTACACCTTC. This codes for CASSNPGQGRLDYGYTF.

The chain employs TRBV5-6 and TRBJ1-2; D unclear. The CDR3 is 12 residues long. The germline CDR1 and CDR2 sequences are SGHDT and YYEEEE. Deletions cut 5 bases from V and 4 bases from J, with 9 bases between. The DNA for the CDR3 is TGTGCCAGCAGTCGAGACATCTATGGCTACACCTTC. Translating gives CASSRDIYGYTF.

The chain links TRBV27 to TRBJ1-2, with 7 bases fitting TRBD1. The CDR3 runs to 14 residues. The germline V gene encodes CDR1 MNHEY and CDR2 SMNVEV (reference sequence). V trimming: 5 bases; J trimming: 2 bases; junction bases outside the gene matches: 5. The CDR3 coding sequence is TGTGCCAGCAGTCTTTTGACAGGGAACTATGGCTACACCTTC. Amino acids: CASSLLTGNYGYTF.

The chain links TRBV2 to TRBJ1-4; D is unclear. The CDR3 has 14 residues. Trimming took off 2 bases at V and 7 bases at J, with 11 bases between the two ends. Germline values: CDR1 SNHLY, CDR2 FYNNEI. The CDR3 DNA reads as TGTGCCAGCAGTGAACTGGCGGGATTTGAAAAACTGTTTTTT. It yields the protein CASSELAGFEKLFF.

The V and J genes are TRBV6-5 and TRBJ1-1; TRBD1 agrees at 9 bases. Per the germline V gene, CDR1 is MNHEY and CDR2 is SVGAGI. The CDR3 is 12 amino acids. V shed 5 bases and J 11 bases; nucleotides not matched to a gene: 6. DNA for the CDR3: TGTGCCAGCAGTCGTGGGGACAGGGCGGCTTTCTTT. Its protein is CASSRGDRAAFF.